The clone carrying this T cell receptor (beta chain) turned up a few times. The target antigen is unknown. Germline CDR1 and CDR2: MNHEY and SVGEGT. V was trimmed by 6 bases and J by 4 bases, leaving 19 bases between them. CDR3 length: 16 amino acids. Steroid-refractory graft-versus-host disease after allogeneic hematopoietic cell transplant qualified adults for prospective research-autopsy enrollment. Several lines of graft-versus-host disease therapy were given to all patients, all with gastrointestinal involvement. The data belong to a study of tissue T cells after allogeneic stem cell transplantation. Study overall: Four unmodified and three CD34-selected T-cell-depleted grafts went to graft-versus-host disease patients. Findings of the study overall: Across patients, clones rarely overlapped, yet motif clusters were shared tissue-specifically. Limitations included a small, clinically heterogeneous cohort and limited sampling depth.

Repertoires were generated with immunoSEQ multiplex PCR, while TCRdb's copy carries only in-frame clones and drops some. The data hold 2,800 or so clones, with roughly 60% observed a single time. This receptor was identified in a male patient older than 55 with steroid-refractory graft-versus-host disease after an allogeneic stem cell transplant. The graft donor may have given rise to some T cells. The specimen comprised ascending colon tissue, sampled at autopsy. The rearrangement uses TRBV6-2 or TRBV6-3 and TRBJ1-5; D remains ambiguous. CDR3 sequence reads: CASSPYLTPGNQPQHF. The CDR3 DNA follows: TGTGCCAGCAGCCCTTATTTAACCCCCGGGAATCAGCCCCAGCATTTT.